This T cell receptor (beta chain) was captured by sequencing in a study of blood T cell repertoires in COVID-19. Background on the study: The United States, Italy and Spain supplied acute and convalescent COVID-19 samples. The analysed material was cDNA or gDNA that came from T cells, B-cell-depleted T cells, or PBMCs.

The V gene's germline CDR1 is LGHDT and CDR2 YNNKEL (reference sequence). The V gene lost 3 bases and the J gene lost 8 bases, with 17 bases spanning the gap. The CDR3 is 15 amino acids. Libraries were prepared by immunoSEQ multiplex PCR; TCRdb keeps only in-frame clonotypes and omits some of them. This table holds approximately 120,000 clones, approximately 81% found once. This sequence originates from a man in his sixties with acute or convalescent COVID-19. Sequencing used peripheral blood. This chain joins TRBV3-1 (or the pseudogene TRBV3-2) and TRBJ2-4; D gene ambiguous. The CDR3 sequence is CASSQVVSMVDIQYF. The CDR3 nucleotides are TGTGCCAGCAGCCAGGTTGTATCAATGGTAGACATTCAGTACTTC.